This T cell receptor (beta chain) was found in a study of blood T cell repertoires in COVID-19. For the study at large: T cells, B-cell-depleted T cells, or PBMCs provided the cDNA or gDNA that served as material.

In the authors' methods: Quantification of nucleated cells was approximated via reference gene primer amplification. The data were produced by immunoSEQ multiplex PCR, yet TCRdb's version contains in-frame clones alone and is incomplete. D and trimming were read from the DNA, whereas the V and J calls and clone size are those reported in that table. The data hold roughly 410,000 clones, with around 89% observed a single time. The germline V gene has CDR1 SGHRS and CDR2 YFSETQ. The CDR3 is 16 amino acids. The J segment lost 5 bases and the V segment lost 0 bases, leaving 6 bases of the junction unmatched.

The sequence derives from a woman between 40 and 50 years old with COVID-19, enrolled during active disease. The chain recombines TRBV5-1 with TRBJ2-2, with 8 bases that match TRBD1. Sequencing was performed on peripheral blood. For the CDR3, the DNA is TGCGCCAGCAGCTTGGTTGCTACAGGGGGGACCGGGGAGCTGTTTTTT. Encoded protein: CASSLVATGGTGELFF.